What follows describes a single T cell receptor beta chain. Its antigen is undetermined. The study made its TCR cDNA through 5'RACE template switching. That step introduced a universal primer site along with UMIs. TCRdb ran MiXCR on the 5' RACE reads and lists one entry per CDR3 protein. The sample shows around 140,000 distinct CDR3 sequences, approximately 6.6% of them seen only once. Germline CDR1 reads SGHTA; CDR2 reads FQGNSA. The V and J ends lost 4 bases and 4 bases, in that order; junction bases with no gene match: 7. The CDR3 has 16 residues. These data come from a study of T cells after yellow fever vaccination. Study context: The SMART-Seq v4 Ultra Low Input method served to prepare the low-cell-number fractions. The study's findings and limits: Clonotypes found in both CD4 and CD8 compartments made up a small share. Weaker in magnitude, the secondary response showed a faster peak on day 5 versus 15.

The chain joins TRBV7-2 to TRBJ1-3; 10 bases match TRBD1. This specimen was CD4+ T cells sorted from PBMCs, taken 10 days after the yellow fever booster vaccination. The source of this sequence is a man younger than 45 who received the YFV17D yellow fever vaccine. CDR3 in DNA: TGTGCCAGCAGCTCCGAGGGACAGGGGAGAGGAAACACCATATATTTT. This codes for CASSSEGQGRGNTIYF.